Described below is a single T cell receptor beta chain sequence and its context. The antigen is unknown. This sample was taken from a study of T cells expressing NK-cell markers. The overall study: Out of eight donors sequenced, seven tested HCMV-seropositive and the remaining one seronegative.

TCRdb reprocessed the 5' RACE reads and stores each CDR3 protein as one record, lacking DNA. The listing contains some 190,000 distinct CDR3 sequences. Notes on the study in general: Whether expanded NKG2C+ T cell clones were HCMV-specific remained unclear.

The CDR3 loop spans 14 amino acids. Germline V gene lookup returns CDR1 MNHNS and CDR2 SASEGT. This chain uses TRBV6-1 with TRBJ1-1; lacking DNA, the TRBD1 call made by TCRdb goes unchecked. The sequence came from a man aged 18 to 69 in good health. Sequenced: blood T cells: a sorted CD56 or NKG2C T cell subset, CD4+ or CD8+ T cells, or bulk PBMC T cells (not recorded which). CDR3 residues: CASRDRGGPTEAFF.